This T cell receptor (beta chain) was sequenced during a study of T cells in Graves' hyperthyroidism and ophthalmopathy. Amplified regions were TCR beta CDR3 sequences from RNA transcripts. TCR CDR3 underwent first-round RT-PCR with the HTBI primer set. TCRdb fed the multiplex PCR reads into MiXCR, producing one record per CDR3 protein. This table has roughly 580,000 distinct CDR3 sequences, 46% appearing once. Investigators excluded patients with uncontrolled infection, other autoimmune disease, pregnancy or lactation. Study-wide findings and caveats: A 13 V-J signature model discriminated ophthalmopathy versus stable hyperthyroidism.

From germline, CDR1 is SEHNR and CDR2 FQNEAQ (reference sequence). V gave up 0 bases and J gave up 1 base, with 9 bases separating them. The CDR3 has 15 residues. As for this clonotype: Its antigen is not known.

The TCR comes from a woman between 18 and 29 years old with Graves' hyperthyroidism. The rearrangement links TRBV7-9 to TRBJ1-2; TRBD1 might be the D (5 bases). Material for sequencing was peripheral blood or thyroid tissue (not recorded which). CDR3 protein: CASSLAGRVNYGYTF. CDR3 sequence (DNA): TGTGCCAGCAGCTTAGCGGGCAGGGTTAACTATGGCTACACCTTC.